The rows below give T cell receptor beta chains drawn from one sample of a study of T cell responses to AZD1222 COVID-19 vaccine. Generated by immunoSEQ multiplex PCR, the TCRdb table keeps only in-frame clones and is missing some. Among over 55,000 clones, around three quarters were seen once, and the ten largest hold less than 4%. The sample was peripheral blood, taken 28 days after the second AZD1222 dose. The receptors shown here come from an adult who received the AZD1222 COVID-19 vaccine. CDR3s include the opening cysteine and the closing phenylalanine or tryptophan. A D gene is named only where the DNA matches it firmly. The listing skips clone size in some rows; elsewhere it reads once, few, many or a size class.

d_gene	abundance	j_gene	v_gene	CDR3nt	CDR3aa
TRBD1	few	TRBJ1-2	TRBV28	TGTGCCAGCAGTTCTATGCCGGGACAGTTCTACACCTTC	CASSSMPGQFYTF
TRBD2	once	TRBJ2-5	TRBV5-1	TGCGCCAGCAGCCCCTGGGGGGGGATTCAAGAGACCCAGTACTTC	CASSPWGGIQETQYF
-	-	TRBJ2-3	TRBV24-1	TGTGCCACCAGCGCTATGACACCCATTTTTCCAGATACGCAGTATTTT	CATSAMTPIFPDTQYF
-	-	TRBJ2-1	TRBV4-2	TGTGCCAGCAGCCAAGTCATTGGGGTAACCTTCAATGAGCAGTTCTTC	CASSQVIGVTFNEQFF
-	-	TRBJ2-5	TRBV9	TGTGCCAGCAGCGTAGGGCCAGGGGCGGAGGAGACCCAGTACTTC	CASSVGPGAEETQYF
-	-	TRBJ1-1	TRBV7-9	TGTGCCAGCAGCTTAGAGTTCGGCAGGGTGTATCTGGGGAACACTGAAGCTTTCTTT	CASSLEFGRVYLGNTEAFF
TRBD2	-	TRBJ2-1	TRBV11-3	TGTGCCAGCAGCTTAGATTCGGCTAGCGGGGGGCAGTGGGAGCAGTTCTTC	CASSLDSASGGQWEQFF
-	-	TRBJ1-1	TRBV29-1	TGCAGCGTGTCGGCGGGCCGCACTGAAGCTTTCTTT	CSVSAGRTEAFF
-	few	TRBJ1-6	TRBV19	TGTGCCAGTAGCAACCGCCGGGATTCACCCCTCCACTTT	CASSNRRDSPLHF
-	-	TRBJ1-1	TRBV12-3/TRBV12-4	TGTGCCAGCAGTTCCCTACCGCACACTGAAGCTTTCTTT	CASSSLPHTEAFF
-	once	TRBJ2-7	TRBV10-1	TGCGCCAGCAGTGTTTTGCGGGCGGTCACATCCTACGAGCAGTACTTC	CASSVLRAVTSYEQYF
TRBD2	-	TRBJ2-7	TRBV27	TGTGCCAGCAGTTTACTCGGGGGGGCAGGCGAGCAGTACTTC	CASSLLGGAGEQYF
-	once	TRBJ2-5	TRBV7-2	TGTGCCAGCAGCTTTCACTTGGGACCGGGCTATCAAGAGACCCAGTACTTC	CASSFHLGPGYQETQYF
-	-	TRBJ2-5	TRBV7-2	TGTGCCAGCAGGCGCCCGGGACTTGGACAAGAGACCCAGTACTTC	CASRRPGLGQETQYF
TRBD1	-	TRBJ1-6	TRBV28	TGTGCCAGCAGTTTATATAAGTCCCCGGGACAGGGAAATTCACCCCTCCACTTT	CASSLYKSPGQGNSPLHF
-	-	TRBJ1-1	TRBV6-5	TGTGCCAGCAGCTTCGAAAGGAGGACACAAGCTTTCTTT	CASSFERRTQAFF
-	-	TRBJ2-1	TRBV11-3	TGTGCCAGCAGCCCATACGGGGATTACAATGAGCAGTTCTTC	CASSPYGDYNEQFF
TRBD1	-	TRBJ1-1	TRBV2	TGTGCCAGCAGTCGACAGGGGAACTTCATGAACACTGAAGCTTTCTTT	CASSRQGNFMNTEAFF
TRBD2	once	TRBJ2-4	TRBV6-4	TGTGCCAGCGGCCTAGCGGGGTTCGTCAAAAACATTCAGTACTTC	CASGLAGFVKNIQYF
-	-	TRBJ1-5	TRBV3-1/TRBV3-2	TGTGCCAGCAGCCAAGGTGATGAAGGGCAGGCTCCTAATCAGCCCCAGCATTTT	CASSQGDEGQAPNQPQHF